The text below deals with one T cell receptor beta chain. The data derive from a study of blood T cell repertoires in COVID-19. About the study: The cDNA or gDNA used as material had been derived from T cells, B-cell-depleted T cells, or PBMCs.

This CDR3 is built from 14 residues. CDR1 is MNHNY and CDR2 is SVGAGI in the germline V gene (reference sequence). V lost 6 bases and J lost 3; bases outside the gene matches: 5. The authors' processing: By means of reference gene primer amplification, nucleated cell counts were estimated. TCRdb's copy holds only in-frame clones and misses some; the assay was immunoSEQ multiplex PCR. The DNA was the basis for D and trimming; V, J and clone size are from that table. The repertoire includes some 190,000 clones, 75% to 90% of them detected once, and 7.5% to 9.5% sits in the top ten. The source of this sequence is a woman aged 60 to 75 with acute or convalescent COVID-19. The sequencing input was peripheral blood. The genes are TRBV6-6 and TRBJ1-5; 7 bases are shared with TRBD1. This chain's CDR3 is CASRNDRDNQPQHF. The CDR3 nucleotides are TGTGCCAGCAGAAACGACAGGGACAATCAGCCCCAGCATTTT.